This is a list of T cell receptor beta chains from one sample in a study of blood T cell repertoires in COVID-19. TCRdb keeps only in-frame clones here, not all; method: immunoSEQ multiplex PCR. The sample lists over 350,000 clones, roughly 90% occurring once. Sequenced input: PBMCs or T cells enriched from blood (not recorded which). Receptors were obtained from a woman aged 40 to 50 who had been exposed to COVID-19. The CDR3 runs from the conserved cysteine through the conserved F or W. The D gene is left open where the match is weak.

j_call,v_call,d_call,cdr3_aa,cdr3_nt
TRBJ1-1,TRBV4-1,TRBD1,CASSQVTGGNTEAFF,TGCGCCAGCAGCCAAGTGACAGGGGGGAACACTGAAGCTTTCTTT
TRBJ1-5,TRBV2,TRBD1,CASRVAGGGGNQPQHF,TGTGCCAGCAGGGTGGCGGGAGGGGGCGGCAATCAGCCCCAGCATTTT
TRBJ1-2,TRBV7-9,.,CASSRSSYGYTF,TGTGCCAGCAGCAGGAGTTCCTATGGCTACACCTTC
TRBJ2-2,TRBV2,.,CASRAGQQGGELFF,TGTGCCAGCAGGGCGGGGCAGCAAGGCGGGGAGCTGTTTTTT
TRBJ1-2,TRBV12-3/TRBV12-4,.,CASSFDSYGYTF,TGTGCCAGCAGTTTTGACAGCTATGGCTACACCTTC
TRBJ2-2,TRBV29-1,TRBD1,CSVTGTGVGTGELFF,TGCAGCGTCACCGGGACAGGGGTAGGAACCGGGGAGCTGTTTTTT
TRBJ1-2,TRBV5-4,.,CASSLGQGFDYGYTF,TGTGCCAGCAGCTTGGGGCAGGGGTTTGACTATGGCTACACCTTC
TRBJ1-1,TRBV14,.,CASSQVAYTEAFF,TGTGCCAGCAGCCAAGTCGCCTATACTGAAGCTTTCTTT
TRBJ1-2,TRBV19,.,CASSMPPTYGYTF,TGTGCCAGTAGTATGCCCCCGACATATGGCTACACCTTC
TRBJ1-4,TRBV5-5,TRBD1,CASSLGTGSEKLFF,TGTGCCAGCAGCCTCGGGACAGGAAGCGAAAAACTGTTTTTT
TRBJ2-3,TRBV7-8,.,CASSLDRVADTQYF,TGTGCCAGCAGCTTAGACAGGGTGGCCGATACGCAGTATTTT
TRBJ1-2,TRBV2,.,CASSEGAGGRGYTF,TGTGCCAGCAGTGAAGGGGCAGGAGGTAGAGGCTACACCTTC